This is a list of T cell receptor beta chains from one sample in a study of blood T cell repertoires in COVID-19. Produced via immunoSEQ multiplex PCR; TCRdb's table is partial and in-frame only. The data show hundreds of thousands of clones, 65% to 90% seen once. The specimen was peripheral blood. These TCRs come from a woman older than 75 with active or convalescent COVID-19. CDR3s include the opening cysteine and the closing phenylalanine or tryptophan. D genes are given only for firm matches. Not all rows give a size; the values are once, few, many and, for expanded clones, a class.

length: 15
size: NA
D: NA
V: TRBV5-4
J: TRBJ1-2
CDR3: CASSSPGGVIGGYTF
DNA: TGTGCCAGCAGCTCACCCGGGGGGGTGATTGGTGGCTACACCTTC

length: 15
size: NA
D: NA
V: TRBV19
J: TRBJ2-5
CDR3: CASSIDPARVETQYF
DNA: TGTGCCAGTAGTATAGATCCGGCCAGGGTAGAGACCCAGTACTTC

length: 13
size: NA
D: NA
V: TRBV28
J: TRBJ1-2
CDR3: CATRTGGGYGYTF
DNA: TGTGCCACCAGGACCGGGGGGGGCTATGGCTACACCTTC

length: 18
size: NA
D: TRBD2
V: TRBV30
J: TRBJ2-3
CDR3: CAWSAYLVLAGGTDTQYF
DNA: TGTGCCTGGAGTGCCTATCTGGTGCTAGCGGGGGGCACAGATACGCAGTATTTT

length: 15
size: NA
D: NA
V: TRBV7-2
J: TRBJ1-4
CDR3: CASSPSGGPIEKLFF
DNA: TGTGCCAGCAGCCCCTCGGGGGGTCCCATAGAAAAACTGTTTTTT

length: 16
size: NA
D: NA
V: TRBV5-1
J: TRBJ1-1
CDR3: CASSLGGYLSHTEAFF
DNA: TGCGCCAGCAGCTTGGGAGGGTATCTCTCTCACACTGAAGCTTTCTTT

length: 13
size: few
D: NA
V: TRBV7-8
J: TRBJ1-2
CDR3: CASSEGGQGGYTF
DNA: TGTGCCAGCAGCGAGGGAGGCCAAGGGGGCTACACCTTC

length: 15
size: NA
D: TRBD1
V: TRBV10-3
J: TRBJ1-5
CDR3: CAIRDDRDLNQPQHF
DNA: TGTGCCATCAGAGACGACAGGGACCTCAATCAGCCCCAGCATTTT

length: 14
size: few
D: TRBD1
V: TRBV5-1
J: TRBJ1-3
CDR3: CASSSTGAGNTIYF
DNA: TGCGCCAGCAGCTCTACAGGGGCTGGAAACACCATATATTTT

length: 15
size: NA
D: NA
V: TRBV19
J: TRBJ1-5
CDR3: CASSTQGNSNQPQHF
DNA: TGTGCCAGTAGTACCCAGGGGAATAGCAATCAGCCCCAGCATTTT

length: 14
size: few
D: TRBD1
V: TRBV3-1/TRBV3-2
J: TRBJ1-2
CDR3: CASSQPDRGRGYTF
DNA: TGTGCCAGCAGCCAACCGGACAGGGGACGAGGCTACACCTTC

length: 16
size: NA
D: TRBD1
V: TRBV5-1
J: TRBJ1-3
CDR3: CASSPGTVSSGNTIYF
DNA: TGCGCCAGCAGCCCGGGGACAGTCAGCTCTGGAAACACCATATATTTT

length: 12
size: NA
D: TRBD2
V: TRBV12-3/TRBV12-4
J: TRBJ2-2
CDR3: CASRTGGGELFF
DNA: TGTGCCAGCCGAACCGGGGGGGGCGAGCTGTTTTTT

length: 18
size: NA
D: TRBD1
V: TRBV15
J: TRBJ2-2
CDR3: CATSSPLTGVAYTGELFF
DNA: TGTGCCACCAGCAGTCCCCTTACAGGGGTGGCGTACACCGGGGAGCTGTTTTTT

length: 15
size: NA
D: TRBD1
V: TRBV28
J: TRBJ1-5
CDR3: CASSLVGQGDQPQHF
DNA: TGTGCCAGCAGTTTAGTGGGTCAGGGGGATCAGCCCCAGCATTTT

length: 16
size: NA
D: TRBD1
V: TRBV5-8
J: TRBJ1-2
CDR3: CASSLAGRQGGYGYTF
DNA: TGTGCCAGCAGCTTGGCCGGGAGACAGGGAGGCTATGGCTACACCTTC

length: 16
size: NA
D: TRBD2
V: TRBV19
J: TRBJ2-5
CDR3: CASSIRLAGAQETQYF
DNA: TGTGCCAGTAGTATTCGACTAGCGGGGGCTCAAGAGACCCAGTACTTC

length: 13
size: NA
D: NA
V: TRBV28
J: TRBJ1-2
CDR3: CASSFRQGRRYTF
DNA: TGTGCCAGCAGTTTTCGGCAGGGAAGGCGCTACACCTTC

length: 14
size: NA
D: NA
V: TRBV18
J: TRBJ1-6
CDR3: CASSPYESSTSLHF
DNA: TGTGCCAGCTCACCATATGAATCCTCTACGTCCCTCCACTTT

length: 16
size: NA
D: NA
V: TRBV4-1
J: TRBJ1-1
CDR3: CASSQHTAFAGEGAFF
DNA: TGCGCCAGCAGCCAACATACCGCTTTCGCAGGGGAGGGAGCTTTCTTT

length: 15
size: NA
D: TRBD2
V: TRBV3-1/TRBV3-2
J: TRBJ2-7
CDR3: CASSQGLAGAYEQYF
DNA: TGTGCCAGCAGCCAGGGACTAGCGGGGGCCTACGAGCAGTACTTC

length: 16
size: NA
D: NA
V: TRBV5-1
J: TRBJ2-5
CDR3: CASSLNPTDTQETQYF
DNA: TGCGCCAGCAGCTTGAACCCCACGGACACCCAAGAGACCCAGTACTTC

length: 14
size: NA
D: NA
V: TRBV10-3
J: TRBJ1-5
CDR3: CATGGTGGNQPQHF
DNA: TGTGCCACTGGGGGAACGGGAGGCAATCAGCCCCAGCATTTT

length: 15
size: NA
D: NA
V: TRBV18
J: TRBJ1-6
CDR3: CASSHRDSYNSPLHF
DNA: TGTGCCAGCTCACACCGGGACTCCTATAATTCACCCCTCCACTTT

length: 14
size: NA
D: TRBD1
V: TRBV5-4
J: TRBJ2-1
CDR3: CASSAQGADNEQFF
DNA: TGTGCCAGCAGCGCGCAGGGGGCGGACAATGAGCAGTTCTTC

length: 15
size: NA
D: TRBD2
V: TRBV30
J: TRBJ2-1
CDR3: CAWSVRGGRYNEQFF
DNA: TGTGCCTGGAGTGTACGGGGCGGGAGGTACAATGAGCAGTTCTTC

length: 14
size: NA
D: NA
V: TRBV5-1
J: TRBJ2-2
CDR3: CASSLARTTGELFF
DNA: TGCGCCAGCAGCTTGGCGCGCACCACCGGGGAGCTGTTTTTT

length: 11
size: few
D: NA
V: TRBV28
J: TRBJ2-4
CDR3: CASVGENIQYF
DNA: TGTGCCAGCGTAGGGGAAAACATTCAGTACTTC